This TCR beta chain was profiled in a study of blood T cell repertoires in COVID-19. Study processing details: Nucleated cell counts were estimated from reference gene primer amplification. Measured with immunoSEQ multiplex PCR; TCRdb has only the in-frame clones, and not every one. V and J calls and clone size are those listed in that table; D and trimming were worked out from the DNA. The profile shows 300,000 or so clones, about 90% of them singletons. The CDR3 is 12 amino acids. The V end was cut by 5 bases, the J end by 3 bases, with 7 bases between. Recruits, aged about 18 to 95 years, lived in 24 US areas. Assignment of participants to cohorts was predicated upon participant-reported clinical history.

The sequencing input was PBMCs or T cells enriched from blood (not recorded which). The chain uses TRBV12-3 or TRBV12-4 and TRBJ1-1, with unresolved D. The receptor was isolated from a woman aged 25 to 39 who had recovered from COVID-19. CDR3 region: CASSDGYTEAFF. CDR3 sequence (DNA): TGTGCCAGCAGTGACGGGTACACTGAAGCTTTCTTT.